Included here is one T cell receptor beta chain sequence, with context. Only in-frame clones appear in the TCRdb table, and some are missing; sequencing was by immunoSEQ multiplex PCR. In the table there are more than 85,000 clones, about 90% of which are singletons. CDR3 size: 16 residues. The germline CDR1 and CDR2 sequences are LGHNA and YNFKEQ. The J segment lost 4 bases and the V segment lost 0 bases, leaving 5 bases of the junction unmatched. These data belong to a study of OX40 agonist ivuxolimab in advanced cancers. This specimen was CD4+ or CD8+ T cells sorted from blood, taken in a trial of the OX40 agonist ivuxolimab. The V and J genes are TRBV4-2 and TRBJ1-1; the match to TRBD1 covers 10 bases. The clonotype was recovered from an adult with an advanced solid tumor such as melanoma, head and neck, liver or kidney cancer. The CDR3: CASSQDRDRGSTEAFF. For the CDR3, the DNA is TGTGCCAGCAGCCAAGACCGGGACAGGGGAAGCACTGAAGCTTTCTTT.